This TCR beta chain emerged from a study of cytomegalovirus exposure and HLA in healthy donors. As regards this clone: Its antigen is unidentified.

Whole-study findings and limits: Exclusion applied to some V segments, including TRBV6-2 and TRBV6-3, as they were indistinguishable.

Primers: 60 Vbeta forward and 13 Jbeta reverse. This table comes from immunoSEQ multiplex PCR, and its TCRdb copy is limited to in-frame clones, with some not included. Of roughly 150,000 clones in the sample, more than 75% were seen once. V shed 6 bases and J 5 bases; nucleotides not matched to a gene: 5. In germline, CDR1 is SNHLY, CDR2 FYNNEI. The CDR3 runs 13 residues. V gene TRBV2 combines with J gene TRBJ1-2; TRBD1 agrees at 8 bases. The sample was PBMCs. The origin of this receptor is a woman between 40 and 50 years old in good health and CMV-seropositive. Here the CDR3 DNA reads TGTGCCAGCAGCGAACAGGGGGAATATGGCTACACCTTC. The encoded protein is CASSEQGEYGYTF.